A selection of T cell receptor beta chains follows, all from one sample in a study of cytomegalovirus exposure and HLA in healthy donors. The method was immunoSEQ multiplex PCR; TCRdb's version includes in-frame clones alone and lacks a portion of them. The sample lists about 180,000 clones; about three quarters were seen once. Sequencing input: PBMCs. All receptors come from a man younger than 35 in good health and CMV-seronegative. Each CDR3 is given with its conserved first and last residue. D genes are given only for firm matches. Size is omitted from some rows. Given values are once, few, many or a class for expanded clones.

>TRBV19|-|TRBJ1-1|-
CASSILGTSTEAFF
TGTGCCAGTAGTATCCTGGGGACAAGCACTGAAGCTTTCTTT
>TRBV30|-|TRBJ2-7|-
CAWSVRRGGRAYEQYF
TGTGCCTGGAGTGTACGTCGCGGGGGCCGCGCCTACGAGCAGTACTTC
>TRBV4-1|-|TRBJ1-4|TRBD1
CASSPREGTGAHFNEKLFF
TGCGCCAGCAGCCCTCGTGAAGGGACAGGGGCTCATTTTAATGAAAAACTGTTTTTT
>TRBV6-5|-|TRBJ1-5|-
CASSYSYGVDQPQHF
TGTGCCAGCAGTTACTCGTACGGGGTCGATCAGCCCCAGCATTTT
>TRBV7-9|once|TRBJ1-6|-
CASTKEGTGNSPLHF
TGTGCCAGCACCAAGGAGGGGACGGGAAATTCACCCCTCCACTTT
>TRBV7-2|-|TRBJ2-1|-
CASSLAYAGGQEQFF
TGTGCCAGCAGCTTAGCTTACGCGGGGGGACAGGAGCAGTTCTTC
>TRBV7-2|once|TRBJ2-7|TRBD1
CASSPDRGEKQYF
TGTGCCAGCAGCCCGGACAGGGGCGAGAAGCAGTACTTC
>TRBV6-6|-|TRBJ2-7|TRBD1
CASSYAEGGGYEQYF
TGTGCCAGCAGTTACGCAGAAGGGGGCGGCTACGAGCAGTACTTC
>TRBV9|-|TRBJ2-3|-
CASSVWGQGGTDTQYF
TGTGCCAGCAGCGTATGGGGCCAGGGAGGAACAGATACGCAGTATTTT
>TRBV4-2|-|TRBJ2-5|TRBD2
CASSQDRSSGGAGQETQYF
TGTGCCAGCAGCCAAGATAGGTCTAGCGGGGGGGCAGGACAAGAGACCCAGTACTTC
>TRBV6-9|-|TRBJ2-7|TRBD2
CASSYSGLVF
TGTGCCAGCAGTTATTCTGGACTAGTTTTC
>TRBV30|-|TRBJ1-1|-
CAWSVGGSTEAFF
TGTGCCTGGAGTGTGGGGGGAAGCACTGAAGCTTTCTTT
>TRBV9|few|TRBJ1-4|TRBD1
CASSVRTGNEKLFF
TGTGCCAGCAGCGTAAGGACAGGTAATGAAAAACTGTTTTTT
>TRBV5-5|-|TRBJ2-7|-
CASSLVGGGAYEQYF
TGTGCCAGCAGCTTGGTGGGAGGGGGAGCCTACGAGCAGTACTTC
>TRBV5-1|once|TRBJ1-3|TRBD1
CASSRDRAGNTIYF
TGCGCCAGCAGCCGGGACAGGGCTGGAAACACCATATATTTT
>TRBV7-2|-|TRBJ2-1|-
CASSPASSREEQFF
TGTGCCAGCAGCCCAGCCTCCTCTAGAGAGGAGCAGTTCTTC
>TRBV5-4|-|TRBJ2-2|-
CASSLGGSNTGELFF
TGTGCCAGCAGCTTGGGCGGGTCCAACACCGGGGAGCTGTTTTTT
>TRBV7-9|-|TRBJ2-3|-
CASGFTSSARTDTQYF
TGTGCCAGCGGCTTCACCTCCAGCGCCCGCACAGATACGCAGTATTTT
>TRBV2|-|TRBJ1-3|-
CASRFKQGYNTIYF
TGTGCCAGCCGATTCAAACAGGGATACAACACCATATATTTT
>TRBV7-9|once|TRBJ2-7|TRBD2
CASSSGSGRSFYEQYF
TGTGCCAGCAGTTCAGGCAGCGGGAGGTCTTTCTACGAGCAGTACTTC
>TRBV7-2|-|TRBJ1-1|-
CASSLRQGPNTEAFF
TGTGCCAGCAGCTTACGCCAGGGGCCCAACACTGAAGCTTTCTTT
>TRBV30|-|TRBJ2-3|-
CAWSVLIAVTDTQYF
TGTGCCTGGAGTGTACTGATAGCGGTCACAGATACGCAGTATTTT
>TRBV11-1|few|TRBJ2-3|-
CASSSRLSTDTQYF
TGTGCCAGCAGCTCCCGACTGAGCACAGATACGCAGTATTTT
>TRBV4-2|-|TRBJ1-2|-
CASSPVRQANYGYTF
TGTGCCAGCAGCCCCGTCCGACAGGCGAACTATGGCTACACCTTC
>TRBV4-3|-|TRBJ2-7|-
CASSSTYGGYSYEQYF
TGCGCCAGCAGCTCCACCTACGGAGGGTATTCCTACGAGCAGTACTTC
>TRBV29-1|-|TRBJ2-3|-
CSVERRGWRKNTDTQYF
TGCAGCGTTGAAAGGCGGGGTTGGAGAAAAAACACAGATACGCAGTATTTT
>TRBV19|-|TRBJ2-7|-
CASSIDLTGEQYF
TGTGCCAGTAGTATAGATCTGACGGGTGAGCAGTACTTC
>TRBV7-6|once|TRBJ1-5|-
CASSPSPDGKGPQHF
TGTGCCAGCAGCCCTAGCCCGGACGGGAAGGGGCCCCAGCATTTT
>TRBV14|-|TRBJ1-1|-
CASSQDYKPGAVFTEAFF
TGTGCCAGCAGCCAAGATTATAAGCCAGGGGCTGTTTTCACTGAAGCTTTCTTT
>TRBV9|-|TRBJ2-7|-
CASSGGVDDPYEQYF
TGTGCCAGCAGCGGGGGGGTAGACGACCCCTACGAGCAGTACTTC
>TRBV2|-|TRBJ2-1|-
CASSLERAPYNEQFF
TGTGCCAGCAGTCTGGAGAGGGCACCCTACAATGAGCAGTTCTTC
>TRBV6-5|-|TRBJ2-7|-
CASSSGAGPNEQYF
TGTGCCAGCAGCTCCGGCGCAGGGCCCAACGAGCAGTACTTC
>TRBV2|-|TRBJ1-1|-
CASNPGHVNTEAFF
TGTGCCAGCAACCCGGGACACGTAAACACTGAAGCTTTCTTT
>TRBV9|-|TRBJ1-1|-
CASSAGFMNTEAFF
TGTGCCAGCAGCGCGGGATTTATGAACACTGAAGCTTTCTTT
>TRBV5-4|-|TRBJ2-1|TRBD2
CASSRSGEGSYNEQFF
TGTGCCAGCAGCCGAAGCGGGGAGGGCTCCTACAATGAGCAGTTCTTC
>TRBV30|-|TRBJ1-2|-
CAWRGQSALTFYGYTF
TGTGCCTGGAGAGGACAGTCCGCCTTGACTTTCTATGGCTACACCTTC
>TRBV29-1|-|TRBJ1-2|TRBD1
CSVEIRGGQGKNYGYTF
TGCAGCGTTGAAATTCGAGGAGGACAGGGTAAAAACTATGGCTACACCTTC
>TRBV6-6|-|TRBJ1-2|-
CASRVQGNYGYTF
TGTGCCAGCAGGGTTCAGGGTAACTATGGCTACACCTTC
>TRBV30|-|TRBJ2-7|-
CAWSVHRNSYEQYF
TGTGCCTGGAGTGTCCACAGGAACTCCTACGAGCAGTACTTC
>TRBV7-9|-|TRBJ1-1|-
CASSTTQGFGTEAFF
TGTGCCAGCAGCACAACTCAGGGTTTCGGCACTGAAGCTTTCTTT
>TRBV5-1|-|TRBJ2-7|TRBD2
CASSLATGLAGVYEQYF
TGCGCCAGCAGCTTGGCCACTGGACTAGCGGGAGTCTACGAGCAGTACTTC
>TRBV6-6|-|TRBJ2-7|-
CASSYSAVAPYEQYF
TGTGCCAGCAGTTACTCAGCTGTTGCCCCCTACGAGCAGTACTTC
>TRBV14|-|TRBJ1-1|-
CASSQFSQGRNTEAFF
TGTGCCAGCAGCCAATTTTCTCAGGGGAGGAACACTGAAGCTTTCTTT
>TRBV19|-|TRBJ2-7|-
CASSMIGDKSYEQYF
TGTGCCAGTAGTATGATAGGGGACAAATCCTACGAACAGTACTTC
>TRBV21-1|-|TRBJ1-3|-
CASSSPQPRRGAASSGNTIYF
TGTGCCAGCAGCTCACCCCAGCCGCGGCGGGGGGCGGCCAGCTCTGGAAACACCATATATTTT
>TRBV6-6|-|TRBJ2-2|TRBD1
CASSRQGMGTGELFF
TGTGCCAGCAGTCGACAGGGGATGGGGACCGGGGAGCTGTTTTTT
>TRBV18|-|TRBJ2-7|TRBD2
CASSPREGLEQYF
TGTGCCAGCTCACCGAGGGAGGGGCTCGAGCAGTACTTC
>TRBV11-2|-|TRBJ2-7|TRBD2
CASSLERGAYEQYF
TGTGCCAGCAGCTTAGAGCGGGGGGCTTACGAGCAGTACTTC
>TRBV28|-|TRBJ2-7|TRBD2
CASSLWLTLGTSGSEQYF
TGTGCCAGCAGTTTATGGCTCACCCTAGGGACTAGCGGGAGCGAGCAGTACTTC
>TRBV30|-|TRBJ2-2|TRBD2
CAWSPNPWTSGEGRAGELFF
TGTGCCTGGAGTCCAAACCCCTGGACTAGCGGGGAAGGGCGGGCCGGGGAGCTGTTTTTT
>TRBV5-6|-|TRBJ2-5|TRBD2
CAGSLVRGGLQETQYF
TGTGCCGGCAGCTTGGTCCGGGGGGGTCTCCAAGAGACCCAGTACTTC
>TRBV11-3|-|TRBJ1-4|-
CASSSSLGAGEKLFF
TGTGCCAGCAGCTCCTCTCTAGGGGCAGGCGAAAAACTGTTTTTT
>TRBV2|-|TRBJ1-5|-
CASSEFTGPQPQHF
TGTGCCAGCAGTGAATTTACAGGGCCCCAGCCCCAGCATTTT
>TRBV2|-|TRBJ1-1|-
CASSVGRDTEAFF
TGTGCCAGCAGTGTCGGGAGGGACACTGAAGCTTTCTTT
>TRBV2|few|TRBJ2-2|-
CANRGVLNRDTGELFF
TGTGCCAACAGAGGGGTTCTGAACAGGGACACCGGGGAGCTGTTTTTT